A single sample is the source of the 13 T cell receptor beta chains below, sequenced in a study of cytomegalovirus exposure and HLA in healthy donors. Both 60 Vbeta primers and 13 Jbeta primers went into the PCR. Profiled with immunoSEQ multiplex PCR; TCRdb holds only in-frame clones, not every one. This repertoire shows approximately 120,000 clones, over 60% found once; its top ten account for approximately 1.2%. The specimen sequenced was PBMCs. The receptors stem from a female donor in good health and CMV-seronegative.

This clone appeared once. The gene calls are TRBV2 and TRBJ1-1, with D perhaps TRBD1 (6 bases). The CDR3 covers 13 residues. Germline CDR1 reads SNHLY; CDR2 reads FYNNEI. Trimming took off 4 bases at V and 2 bases at J, with 8 bases between the two ends. CDR3 loop: CASSAGANTEAFF. The CDR3 nucleotides read TGTGCCAGCAGTGCAGGGGCCAACACTGAAGCTTTCTTT. The full variable domain, rest sourced from reference TRBV2 and TRBJ1-1, is EPEVTQTPSHQVTQMGQEVILRCVPISNHLYFYWYRQILGQKVEFLVSFYNNEISEKSEIFDDQFSVERPDGSNFTLKIRSTKLEDSAMYFCASSAGANTEAFFGQGTRLTVV.

V is TRBV5-1 and J is TRBJ2-7, with 8 positions matching TRBD1. V dropped 7 bases and J dropped 2; count of bases not matched to a gene: 8. Germline CDR1 is SGHRS and CDR2 is YFSETQ. The CDR3 totals 14 residues. CDR3: CASRPGTGPYEQYF. CDR3 DNA sequence: TGCGCCAGCCGACCCGGGACAGGACCCTACGAGCAGTACTTC.

The chain combines TRBV5-1 with TRBJ1-2, with D perhaps matching TRBD1 (5 bases). CDR1 SGHRS and CDR2 YFSETQ come from the germline V gene. CDR3 length: 15 amino acids. V was cut by 0 bases and J by 2 bases, with 11 bases left in between. This CDR3 reads CASSLDGGPNYGYTF. CDR3 sequence (DNA): TGCGCCAGCAGCTTGGACGGGGGACCCAACTATGGCTACACCTTC.

This clone was seen a single time. CDR3 loop: CASSFWGSGNTIYF. The CDR3 coding sequence is TGTGCCAGCAGCTTCTGGGGCTCCGGAAACACCATATATTTT. The genes are TRBV7-2 and TRBJ1-3, with a tentative D call TRBD1 (5 bases). The CDR3 is 14 amino acids. CDR1 is SGHTA, CDR2 FQGNSA, per germline. V lost 3 bases and J 4 bases, leaving 10 bases between the germline ends.

The V call is TRBV13, the J call TRBJ2-5, with 7 bases that match TRBD2. The assigned J gene may be wrong: the sequence end matches TRBJ2-7 better. The CDR3 is 15 amino acids. CDR1 is PRHDT and CDR2 is FYEKMQ in the germline V gene (reference sequence). The CDR3 DNA is TGTGCCAGCAGCGTGTTACGAGGCGGGGGTCTCGAGCAGTACTTC. Protein product: CASSVLRGGGLEQYF.

CDR3 residues: CSVEDDRSSGNTIYF. In DNA form, the CDR3 reads TGCAGCGTTGAAGATGACCGGAGCTCTGGAAACACCATATATTTT. The gene calls are TRBV29-1 and TRBJ1-3; D call uncertain. Trimming removed 0 bases from V and 0 bases from J, with 9 bases in between. This CDR3 is built from 15 residues. Germline CDR1 and CDR2: SQVTM and ANQGSEA.

This chain connects TRBV6-5 to TRBJ2-3; D might be TRBD2 (6 bases). CDR1 MNHEY and CDR2 SVGAGI come from the germline V gene. The CDR3 loop spans 14 amino acids. V dropped 6 bases and J dropped 1 base, with 11 bases sitting between them. CDR3: CASRGTWGTDTQYF. CDR3 DNA: TGTGCCAGCAGGGGGACTTGGGGCACAGATACGCAGTATTTT.

The V gene is TRBV5-1, the J gene TRBJ2-7, with 8 bases matching TRBD1. Trimming cost V 5 bases and J 2 bases; bases outside gene matches: 12. The CDR3 loop spans 16 amino acids. CDR1 is SGHRS and CDR2 is YFSETQ in the germline V gene. CDR3 residues: CASRLSLGQETYEQYF. The CDR3 nucleotides are TGCGCCAGCAGACTATCCCTGGGACAGGAAACCTACGAGCAGTACTTC.

This clone was seen a handful of times. V and J are TRBV6-5 and TRBJ2-7, with TRBD2 as a possible D gene (6 bases). Trimming shortened V by 3 bases and J by 0 bases, and 9 bases separated the two germline ends. The CDR3 has 14 amino acids. Germline V gene lookup returns CDR1 MNHEY and CDR2 SVGAGI. This CDR3 is CASSYYGSSYEQYF. In DNA form, the CDR3 reads TGTGCCAGCAGTTATTACGGGAGCTCCTACGAGCAGTACTTC.

This clone was picked up a small number of times. The rearrangement joins TRBV2 to TRBJ1-2; 9 bases map to TRBD1. J was trimmed by 7 bases and V by 6 bases; bases with no gene match: 9. This CDR3 spans 14 amino acids. Looked up from germline, CDR1 is SNHLY and CDR2 is FYNNEI. This chain's CDR3 is CASSVTGTGFGYTF. The CDR3, as DNA: TGTGCCAGCAGCGTTACCGGGACAGGGTTTGGCTACACCTTC.

The count of this clone is one. The chain joins TRBV2 to TRBJ2-5, with D perhaps TRBD1 (6 bases). The DNA end is more similar to TRBJ2-7, so the J call may be wrong. The CDR3 covers 16 residues. Per germline, CDR1 SNHLY and CDR2 FYNNEI. The CDR3 sequence: CASSYNHGTSTYEQYF. CDR3 nucleotide sequence: TGTGCCAGCAGTTATAACCATGGGACATCTACCTACGAGCAGTACTTC.

The table lists this clone with a count of one. The J gene is TRBJ2-1, the V gene TRBV7-3; TRBD2 aligns across 10 bases. J was trimmed by 7 bases and V by 0 bases; bases with no gene match: 3. This CDR3 spans 15 amino acids. CDR1 and CDR2 from the germline V gene are SGHTA and FQGTGA. CDR3 protein: CASSLTSSGGNEQFF. The CDR3 bases are TGTGCCAGCAGCTTAACGTCTAGCGGGGGTAATGAGCAGTTCTTC.

CDR3 region: CASSSLGTGSGYTF. CDR3 nucleotide sequence: TGTGCCAGTAGTAGCTTAGGGACAGGGAGTGGCTACACCTTC. The chain carries TRBV19 and TRBJ1-2, with 9 bases fitting TRBD1. Germline trimming cut 4 bases from V and 7 bases from J; bases unmatched to any gene: 7. Germline CDR1 is LNHDA and CDR2 is SQIVND (reference sequence). The CDR3 length is 14 residues. Filled out from reference TRBV19 and TRBJ1-2, the complete variable domain reads DGGITQSPKYLFRKEGQNVTLSCEQNLNHDAMYWYRQDPGQGLRLIYYSQIVNDFQKGDIAEGYSVSREKKESFPLTVTSAQKNPTAFYLCASSSLGTGSGYTFGSGTRLTVV.